The 25 T cell receptor beta chains below were found in one sample sequenced in a study of T cells in Graves' hyperthyroidism and ophthalmopathy. RNA transcripts provided the source from which TCR beta CDR3 regions were amplified. When the TCR CDR3 underwent first-round RT-PCR, the HTBI primer set was used. TCRdb redid the calling of the multiplex PCR reads with MiXCR, one entry per CDR3 protein. The table records over 300,000 distinct CDR3 sequences, over 11% of them present only once. Sequenced input: blood. The source is an older woman with Graves' hyperthyroidism.

The CDR3 region has the DNA TGTGCCAGCAGCTCCGGACAGAGGGACACCGGGGAGCTGTTTTTT. Translating it yields CASSSGQRDTGELFF. This rearrangement joins TRBV5-4 to TRBJ2-2, with D tentatively TRBD1 (6 bases). CDR1 SGHNT and CDR2 YYREEE come from the germline V gene (reference sequence). Between the trimmed V and J ends, which lost 3 bases and 3 bases, there was a span of 12 bases. The CDR3 has 15 residues.

This chain connects TRBV10-3 to TRBJ2-1; 8 nucleotides align to TRBD2. Germline loops: CDR1 ENHRY, CDR2 SYGVKD. This CDR3 contains 16 residues. Trimming removed 10 bases from V and 10 bases from J; junction bases left unmatched: 21. The CDR3 coding sequence is TGTGCCACCCGGATTTCGGCTAGCGGGTCCGCCGACGAGCAGTTCTTC. Its translation: CATRISASGSADEQFF.

Many counts were recorded for this clonotype. The V gene is TRBV3-1, the J gene TRBJ2-5; possible D gene TRBD2, 6 bases. CDR3 length: 13 residues. Trimming left V 4 bases short and J 4 bases short, with 10 bases between. Germline CDR1 reads LGHDT; CDR2 reads YNNKEL (reference sequence). Here the CDR3 DNA reads TGTGCCAGCAGCCGACTAGTTAGAGAGACCCAGTACTTC. Translation gives CASSRLVRETQYF.

The genes are TRBV20-1 and TRBJ2-1; the D gene is possibly TRBD1 (6 bases). The CDR3 is 13 residues long. Germline-derived CDR1 and CDR2 are DFQATT and SNEGSKA (reference sequence). The chain's CDR3 is CSLETGFNNEQFF. In DNA, the CDR3 is TGCAGCCTAGAGACAGGTTTTAACAATGAGCAGTTCTTC.

At least ten counts were recorded for this clonotype. The chain joins TRBV5-5 to TRBJ1-5, with 8 nucleotides matching TRBD1. The CDR3 has 16 amino acids. Per germline, CDR1 SGHKS and CDR2 YYEKEE (reference sequence). V lost 0 bases to trimming and J lost 1 base; unmatched junction nucleotides: 3. The CDR3 spells CASSLGDRGSNQPQHF. Written as DNA, the CDR3 is TGTGCCAGCAGCTTGGGTGACAGGGGAAGCAATCAGCCCCAGCATTTT.

This clonotype was counted ten times or more. The chain has TRBV24-1 and TRBJ2-3; 9 bases align to TRBD2. The CDR3 contains 17 residues. J was trimmed by 0 bases and V by 3 bases; bases with no gene match: 6. Germline CDR1 KGHDR, CDR2 SFDVKD. CDR3 DNA sequence: TGTGCCACCAGTGATCCAGGACTAGCGCCAAGCACAGATACGCAGTATTTT. This sequence encodes CATSDPGLAPSTDTQYF.

This clonotype was seen many times. The chain carries TRBV13 and TRBJ2-1, with D perhaps TRBD1 (6 bases). The V end was cut by 3 bases, the J end by 4 bases, with 13 bases between. This CDR3 is built from 15 residues. CDR1 is PRHDT, CDR2 FYEKMQ, per germline (reference sequence). The CDR3 DNA follows: TGTGCCAGCAGCTTTGGACAGCTACATTACAATGAGCAGTTCTTC. Translating gives CASSFGQLHYNEQFF.

Remarks on this clonotype: It may be a read error: a sequence one base away is much more abundant. DNA of the CDR3: TGTGCCAGCAGCCCGAGACTAGCGGGAGCCCCCGAGCAGTTCTTC. Translating it yields CASSPRLAGAPEQFF. The chain combines TRBV11-1 with TRBJ2-1; TRBD2 matches at 12 bases. The CDR3 sequence is 15 residues long. The trim removed 5 bases at V and 10 bases at J, leaving 9 bases unmatched. The V gene's germline CDR1 is SGHAT and CDR2 FQDESV (reference sequence). The variable domain in full, completed from reference TRBV11-1 and TRBJ2-1, reads EAEVAQSPRYKITEKSQAVAFWCDPISGHATLYWYRQILGQGPELLVQFQDESVVDDSQLPKDRFSAERLKGVDSTLKIQPAELGDSAMYLCASSPRLAGAPEQFFGPGTRLTVL.

This clonotype was observed a few times. V gene TRBV12-3 or TRBV12-4 combines with J gene TRBJ2-7; D ambiguous. The CDR3 sequence is 13 residues long. Trimming left V 1 base short and J 3 bases short, with 7 bases between. The chain's CDR3 is CASSLGRHYEQYF. As DNA, the CDR3 is TGTGCCAGCAGTTTAGGACGGCACTACGAGCAGTACTTC.

This clonotype was observed many times. The chain has TRBV11-3 and TRBJ2-1; weak D call: TRBD2 (6 bases). The CDR3 totals 13 residues. The V end lost 5 bases, the J end lost 5 bases, and 10 bases lay between the germline ends. Germline CDR1 and CDR2: SGHNT and YENEEA. CDR3: CASSNRLDNEQFF. The DNA of the CDR3 is TGTGCCAGCAGCAACCGACTAGACAATGAGCAGTTCTTC.

The chain couples TRBV2 to TRBJ2-1, with D perhaps given as TRBD1 or TRBD2 (5 bases each). Germline CDR1 reads SNHLY; CDR2 reads FYNNEI. The CDR3 has 17 amino acids. The germline V and J ends were trimmed by 6 bases and 2 bases, with 20 bases remaining between them. CDR3: CASSAGAITGPYNEQFF. The DNA for the CDR3 is TGTGCCAGCAGCGCCGGGGCGATAACGGGCCCCTACAATGAGCAGTTCTTC.

V is TRBV27 and J is TRBJ2-6; D gene unclear. Per germline, CDR1 MNHEY and CDR2 SMNVEV (reference sequence). Trimming pared 4 bases from V and 2 bases from J, leaving 12 bases between. The CDR3 is 16 residues long. The DNA of the CDR3 is TGTGCCAGCAGTTCAATGAGTACAGCTGGGGCCAACGTCCTGACTTTC. Translating it yields CASSSMSTAGANVLTF. The full variable domain, with the rest looked up from reference TRBV27 and TRBJ2-6, is EAQVTQNPRYLITVTGKKLTVTCSQNMNHEYMSWYRQDPGLGLRQIYYSMNVEVTDKGDVPEGYKVSRKEKRNFPLILESPSPNQTSLYFCASSSMSTAGANVLTFGAGSRLTVL.

The rearrangement uses TRBV19 and TRBJ2-1; 8 nucleotides agree with TRBD1. J gave up 4 bases and V 7 bases, and 12 bases lay outside the gene matches. CDR1 is LNHDA and CDR2 is SQIVND in the germline V gene (reference sequence). This CDR3 has 16 residues. CDR3 residues: CASIRIQGARYNEQFF. The CDR3 bases are TGTGCCAGTATTCGTATTCAGGGGGCGCGATACAATGAGCAGTTCTTC. Based on the CDR3 plus reference TRBV19 and TRBJ2-1, the full variable domain is DGGITQSPKYLFRKEGQNVTLSCEQNLNHDAMYWYRQDPGQGLRLIYYSQIVNDFQKGDIAEGYSVSREKKESFPLTVTSAQKNPTAFYLCASIRIQGARYNEQFFGPGTRLTVL.

The rearrangement links TRBV6-1 to TRBJ1-2; unclear D gene. Germline V gives CDR1 MNHNS, CDR2 SASEGT. The CDR3 has 16 amino acids. V was cut by 2 bases and J by 0 bases, with 13 bases left in between. Here the CDR3 reads CASSERSRPPNYGYTF. CDR3 nucleotide sequence: TGTGCCAGCAGTGAAAGGAGTCGGCCCCCTAACTATGGCTACACCTTC.

The chain joins TRBV6-1 to TRBJ2-2; D unclear. V was trimmed by 2 bases and J by 3 bases, leaving 7 bases between them. This CDR3 is built from 14 residues. Germline CDR1 and CDR2: MNHNS and SASEGT. The CDR3 sequence: CASSETIYTGELFF. CDR3 bases: TGTGCCAGCAGTGAAACGATATACACCGGGGAGCTGTTTTTT.

This clonotype occurred a few times. V usage is TRBV7-8 and J usage is TRBJ2-1; 10 positions match TRBD2. This CDR3 is 16 amino acids long. With 5 bases clipped from V and 0 bases from J, the junction kept 4 bases outside the gene matches. The germline gives CDR1 SGHVS, CDR2 FQNEAQ. In nucleotides, the CDR3 is TGTGCCAGCAGCAAACTAGCGGGAAGCTCCTACAATGAGCAGTTCTTC. As protein: CASSKLAGSSYNEQFF.

This clonotype appeared many times. The chain combines TRBV20-1 with TRBJ1-2; D is undetermined. Trimming cost V 5 bases and J 8 bases, with 15 bases left between them. The CDR3 has 12 residues. Looked up from germline, CDR1 is DFQATT and CDR2 is SNEGSKA (reference sequence). CDR3 in amino acids: CSAFKGERGYTF. The CDR3 coding sequence is TGCAGTGCTTTTAAGGGCGAAAGGGGCTACACCTTC.

The chain uses TRBV18 and TRBJ1-2; TRBD1 is a possible D gene (5 bases). V lost 1 base, J lost 4 bases, and 13 bases lay in between. The germline CDR1 and CDR2 sequences are KGHSH and LQKENI. This CDR3 comprises 15 residues. The CDR3 coding sequence is TGTGCCAGCTCACCACAGACAGAGATCGCCTATGGCTACACCTTC. This translates into CASSPQTEIAYGYTF.

This clonotype was observed a few times. A much larger clone sits a single nucleotide away, making a read error possible. The rearrangement links TRBV11-3 to TRBJ2-7; TRBD1 might be the D (6 bases). Germline-derived CDR1 and CDR2 are SGHNT and YENEEA. Deletions cut 6 bases from V and 7 bases from J, with 16 bases between. This CDR3 has 13 residues. CDR3 amino acids: CASSENGGNEQYF. In DNA, the CDR3 is TGTGCCAGCAGTGAAAATGGGGGCAATGAGCAGTACTTC. Using reference TRBV11-3 and TRBJ2-7 for the parts outside the CDR3, the full variable domain is EAGVVQSPRYKIIEKKQPVAFWCNPISGHNTLYWYLQNLGQGPELLIRYENEEAVDDSQLPKDRFSAERLKGVDSTLKIQPAELGDSAVYLCASSENGGNEQYFGPGTRLTVT.

There are many counts of this clonotype. The rearrangement links TRBV11-2 to TRBJ1-6; no definite D call. Germline CDR1 is SGHAT and CDR2 is FQNNGV. The CDR3 has 16 residues. The V end lost 5 bases, the J end lost 7 bases, and 18 bases lay between the germline ends. The CDR3 region has the DNA TGTGCCAGCAGCCTACGGACCGGAACGGGGAATTCACCCCTCCACTTT. Translating it yields CASSLRTGTGNSPLHF.

This clonotype was found a few times. The rearrangement links TRBV5-1 to TRBJ1-2; D is ambiguous. V was pared by 0 bases and J by 4 bases, with 10 bases between. The CDR3 runs 14 residues. The germline CDR1 and CDR2 sequences are SGHRS and YFSETQ. The CDR3 DNA sequence: TGCGCCAGCAGCTTGGGGCAGACCGCCTATGGCTACACCTTC. It codes for CASSLGQTAYGYTF.

This clonotype was counted between two and nine times. This chain joins TRBV4-1 and TRBJ1-2, with a tentative D call TRBD1 (5 bases). This CDR3 spans 15 amino acids. Germline V gene data show CDR1 as MGHRA and CDR2 as YSYEKL. V gave up 2 bases and J gave up 3 bases, with 13 bases separating them. DNA of the CDR3: TGCGCCAGCAGCCAACCGGGACGGCAGTACTATGGCTACACCTTC. As protein: CASSQPGRQYYGYTF.

In this sample, this clonotype turned up many times. The chain joins TRBV12-3 or TRBV12-4 to TRBJ2-2, with 9 bases that match TRBD1. Losses at the gene ends were 4 bases for V and 7 bases for J; bases not matched to a gene: 7. The CDR3 loop spans 15 amino acids. This CDR3 is CASSSDRGIFGELFF. CDR3 DNA: TGTGCCAGCAGTTCCGACAGGGGGATCTTCGGGGAGCTGTTTTTT.

This clonotype was recorded at least ten times. This chain connects TRBV3-1 to TRBJ2-3; 7 bases are shared with TRBD2. The junction had 4 bases not matched to a gene; V was cut back by 3 bases and J by 4 bases. This CDR3 contains 14 residues. The germline CDR1 and CDR2 sequences are LGHDT and YNNKEL (reference sequence). In nucleotides, the CDR3 is TGTGCCAGCAGCCAGGCGGGAGATGCAGATACGCAGTATTTT. It translates to CASSQAGDADTQYF.

This clonotype was found a few times. This chain joins TRBV29-1 and TRBJ2-1; D possibly corresponds to TRBD1 (5 bases). V was pared by 2 bases and J by 4 bases, with 12 bases between. Germline CDR1 SQVTM, CDR2 ANQGSEA. The CDR3 is 14 amino acids. The CDR3 sequence is CSVENPRVYNEQFF. The DNA of the CDR3 is TGCAGCGTTGAAAATCCCAGGGTTTACAATGAGCAGTTCTTC.